What follows describes a single T cell receptor beta chain. The data were obtained in a study of blood T cell repertoires in COVID-19. Germline V gives CDR1 SGHRS, CDR2 YFSETQ. Trimming took 0 bases from V and 2 from J; bases not matched to a gene: 1. CDR3 length: 16 residues. Assay used: immunoSEQ multiplex PCR; TCRdb lists only in-frame clones, some missing. This table holds 400,000 to 450,000 clones, 70% to 90% found once. The chain links TRBV5-1 to TRBJ2-3; TRBD2 matches at 12 bases. Sequenced input: peripheral blood. The receptor's source is a man between 18 and 29 years old with COVID-19, enrolled during active disease. The CDR3 DNA sequence: TGCGCCAGCAGCTTGGGACTAGCGGGGGTCACAGATACGCAGTATTTT. Protein product: CASSLGLAGVTDTQYF.